The 25 T cell receptor beta chains below all came from one sample that was sequenced in a study of blood T cell repertoires in COVID-19. Generated by immunoSEQ multiplex PCR, the TCRdb table keeps only in-frame clones and is missing some. The sample consists of 270,000 or so clones, around 86% of them appearing once. Sequencing was performed on peripheral blood. The receptors stem from a man aged 40-49 years with active or convalescent COVID-19.

The chain recombines TRBV6-5 with TRBJ1-2; TRBD1 matches 9 bases. This CDR3 is 13 amino acids long. Germline CDR1 and CDR2: MNHEY and SVGAGI. V gave up 6 bases and J gave up 7 bases; unmatched junction bases: 6. CDR3 DNA: TGTGCCAGCAGATCCGGGACAGGGATTGGCTACACCTTC. Amino acids: CASRSGTGIGYTF.

V usage is TRBV3-1 (or the pseudogene TRBV3-2) and J usage is TRBJ1-1, with TRBD1 matching over 8 bases. The CDR3 sequence is 13 residues long. With V trimmed by 4 bases and J by 6 bases, 4 bases remained unmatched. Germline V lookup: CDR1 LGHDT, CDR2 YNNKEL (reference sequence). The CDR3 DNA is TGTGCCAGCAGCCCTGACAGGGGTGCTGAAGCTTTCTTT. This sequence encodes CASSPDRGAEAFF.

This clone is a singleton in its sample. The CDR3 loop reads CASSPRQGANNEQFF. The CDR3 nucleotides are TGTGCCAGCTCGCCGAGACAGGGGGCAAACAATGAGCAGTTCTTC. The rearrangement joins TRBV18 to TRBJ2-1; TRBD1 aligns across 10 bases. This CDR3 is 15 amino acids long. Germline CDR1 is KGHSH and CDR2 is LQKENI. V shed 6 bases and J 5 bases; nucleotides not matched to a gene: 7.

A single count supports this clone. J is TRBJ2-2 and V is TRBV11-3; 7 nucleotides align to TRBD1. This CDR3 spans 15 amino acids. The J segment lost 5 bases and the V segment lost 6 bases, leaving 9 bases of the junction unmatched. Germline V gene data show CDR1 as SGHNT and CDR2 as YENEEA. Here the CDR3 DNA reads TGTGCCAGCAGTTTTAGGGGGCAGGGTACCGGGGAGCTGTTTTTT. This gives the protein CASSFRGQGTGELFF.

In its sample, this clone was seen once. The rearrangement joins TRBV6-4 to TRBJ2-3; possibly TRBD2 for D (6 bases). Germline V gene data show CDR1 as MRHNA and CDR2 as SNTAGT. The CDR3 extends over 14 amino acids. The V and J ends lost 5 bases and 0 bases respectively, with 9 bases between them. CDR3 DNA: TGTGCCAGCAGTCCTCGGGGGAGCACAGATACGCAGTATTTT. It yields the protein CASSPRGSTDTQYF.

Remarks on this clone: The same CDR3 can be traced to other DNA sequences in this sample. The chain links TRBV27 to TRBJ2-1; 7 positions match TRBD2. Germline V gene lookup returns CDR1 MNHEY and CDR2 SMNVEV (reference sequence). The CDR3 has 14 amino acids. The V segment lost 2 bases and the J segment 2 bases; nucleotides outside the gene matches: 0. The chain's CDR3 is CASSLAGAYNEQFF. The CDR3 region has the DNA TGTGCCAGCAGTTTAGCGGGGGCCTACAATGAGCAGTTCTTC.

The V call is TRBV7-2, the J call TRBJ2-1, with 9 bases aligning to TRBD2. Trimming cost V 0 bases and J 8 bases; bases outside gene matches: 8. The germline V gene encodes CDR1 SGHTA and CDR2 FQGNSA. The CDR3 loop spans 16 amino acids. The CDR3: CASSLALAGGVHEQFF. The CDR3 DNA is TGTGCCAGCAGCTTAGCGCTCGCGGGGGGGGTGCATGAGCAGTTCTTC. Based on the CDR3 plus reference TRBV7-2 and TRBJ2-1, the full variable domain is GAGVSQSPSNKVTEKGKDVELRCDPISGHTALYWYRQSLGQGLEFLIYFQGNSAPDKSGLPSDRFSAERTGGSVSTLTIQRTQQEDSAVYLCASSLALAGGVHEQFFGPGTRLTVL.

The chain uses TRBV27 and TRBJ1-2; unclear D gene. The CDR3 has 14 residues. Germline-derived CDR1 and CDR2 are MNHEY and SMNVEV (reference sequence). Trimming left V 0 bases short and J 8 bases short, with 13 bases between. The CDR3 region has the DNA TGTGCCAGCAGTTTATCAGTGAGCCTCGGGGGCTACACCTTC. Amino acids: CASSLSVSLGGYTF.

The chain employs TRBV2 and TRBJ1-1; D uncertain. The CDR3 length is 16 residues. The germline CDR1 and CDR2 sequences are SNHLY and FYNNEI. Trimming pared 4 bases from V and 0 bases from J, leaving 15 bases between. CDR3 DNA sequence: TGTGCCAGCAGTGTGGAGAAGCAGAAAATGAACACTGAAGCTTTCTTT. Translating gives CASSVEKQKMNTEAFF.

Here the CDR3 DNA reads TGTGCCAGCAGCTTTTCGAGGGGGGGGTCCAATGAGCAGTTCTTC. It specifies CASSFSRGGSNEQFF. The rearrangement joins TRBV11-3 to TRBJ2-1, with D possibly being TRBD2 (7 bases). The CDR3 runs 15 residues. Germline CDR1 and CDR2: SGHNT and YENEEA. Trimming pared 3 bases from V and 6 bases from J, leaving 15 bases between. Supplemented by reference TRBV11-3 and TRBJ2-1, the full variable domain reads EAGVVQSPRYKIIEKKQPVAFWCNPISGHNTLYWYLQNLGQGPELLIRYENEEAVDDSQLPKDRFSAERLKGVDSTLKIQPAELGDSAVYLCASSFSRGGSNEQFFGPGTRLTVL.

The V and J genes are TRBV30 and TRBJ1-1; D not certain. The V and J ends lost 4 bases and 3 bases respectively, with 9 bases between them. Germline lookup yields CDR1 GTSNPN and CDR2 SVGIG (reference sequence). CDR3 length: 12 residues. The CDR3 here is CAWNPVDTEAFF. CDR3 in DNA: TGTGCCTGGAACCCAGTGGACACTGAAGCTTTCTTT.

This clone appeared a single time. This chain uses TRBV5-1 with TRBJ2-1; D not certain. Per the germline V gene, CDR1 is SGHRS and CDR2 is YFSETQ. The V gene lost 0 bases and the J gene lost 3 bases, with 7 bases spanning the gap. The CDR3 spans 14 residues. The CDR3 DNA reads TGCGCCAGCAGCTTGGGAGATTTCTACAATGAGCAGTTCTTC. It specifies CASSLGDFYNEQFF. The full variable domain, its missing parts supplied by reference TRBV5-1 and TRBJ2-1, is KAGVTQTPRYLIKTRGQQVTLSCSPISGHRSVSWYQQTPGQGLQFLFEYFSETQRNKGNFPGRFSGRQFSNSRSEMNVSTLELGDSALYLCASSLGDFYNEQFFGPGTRLTVL.

The CDR3: CASNHGTGSTYEQYF. The CDR3 DNA reads as TGTGCCAGCAACCACGGGACAGGGTCCACCTACGAGCAGTACTTC. The chain is built from TRBV28 and TRBJ2-7; 9 nucleotides match TRBD1. Germline V gene sequence: CDR1 MDHEN, CDR2 SYDVKM. This CDR3 is 15 amino acids long. V shed 7 bases and J 2 bases; nucleotides not matched to a gene: 9.

This clone was counted a few times. The V call is TRBV2, the J call TRBJ1-4; D perhaps matches TRBD1 (5 bases). V was clipped by 7 bases and J by 1 base, with 13 bases between them. The CDR3 sequence is 15 residues long. Germline V gene data show CDR1 as SNHLY and CDR2 as FYNNEI. The CDR3: CASKRDWVTNEKLFF. The CDR3 region has the DNA TGTGCCAGCAAGCGGGACTGGGTAACTAATGAAAAACTGTTTTTT.

The chain is built from TRBV20-1 and TRBJ2-2; 9 nucleotides agree with TRBD2. The CDR3 contains 16 residues. In germline, CDR1 is DFQATT, CDR2 SNEGSKA (reference sequence). J lost 0 bases, V lost 3 bases, and 5 bases had no gene match. The DNA of the CDR3 is TGCAGTGCTAGTCTGACTAGCGGAGCGAACACCGGGGAGCTGTTTTTT. Translated: CSASLTSGANTGELFF.

The rearrangement uses TRBV29-1 and TRBJ2-5; unclear D gene. The germline V gene has CDR1 SQVTM and CDR2 ANQGSEA. The CDR3 consists of 11 residues. V was shortened by 4 bases and J by 4 bases, with 7 bases between the two germline ends. For the CDR3, the DNA is TGCAGCGTTGTACTCGGAGAGACCCAGTACTTC. Protein sequence: CSVVLGETQYF.

V is TRBV7-7 and J is TRBJ2-5; 7 positions match TRBD1. The germline gives CDR1 SSHAT, CDR2 FNYEAQ (reference sequence). This CDR3 comprises 16 residues. The J segment lost 1 base and the V segment lost 2 bases, leaving 7 bases of the junction unmatched. CDR3 in amino acids: CASSLSLGTAQETQYF. DNA for the CDR3: TGTGCCAGCAGCTTAAGTCTAGGGACAGCCCAAGAGACCCAGTACTTC.

This clone has only a few counts. This chain joins TRBV6-6 and TRBJ1-5; D gene ambiguous. The V gene lost 1 base and the J gene lost 5 bases, with 9 bases spanning the gap. This CDR3 spans 14 amino acids. Germline V gives CDR1 MNHNY, CDR2 SVGAGI (reference sequence). The chain's CDR3 is CASSYLREDQPQHF. Here the CDR3 DNA reads TGTGCCAGCAGTTACTTACGGGAGGATCAGCCCCAGCATTTT.

Here the CDR3 DNA reads TGTGCCAGCAGCTGGACAGTGAACACTGAAGCTTTCTTT. As protein: CASSWTVNTEAFF. This chain joins TRBV6-5 and TRBJ1-1; perhaps TRBD1 as D (6 bases). Trimming stripped 6 bases from V and 0 bases from J, with 8 bases between. The CDR3 totals 13 residues. Germline lookup yields CDR1 MNHEY and CDR2 SVGAGI.

The chain carries TRBV3-1 (or the pseudogene TRBV3-2) and TRBJ2-5; 8 positions agree with TRBD1. Germline V CDR1 and CDR2: LGHDT, YNNKEL (reference sequence). The CDR3 consists of 14 residues. V shed 6 bases and J 4 bases; nucleotides not matched to a gene: 7. The CDR3 region is CASSGQGAGETQYF. In DNA, the CDR3 is TGTGCCAGCAGTGGGCAGGGGGCGGGAGAGACCCAGTACTTC.

The rearrangement joins TRBV27 to TRBJ2-7; TRBD2 aligns across 10 bases. CDR3 length: 13 residues. Germline loops: CDR1 MNHEY, CDR2 SMNVEV (reference sequence). The V gene end was trimmed by 5 bases and the J gene end by 5 bases; junction bases not matched to a gene: 3. This chain's CDR3 is CASSPSGSNEQYF. The CDR3 DNA follows: TGTGCCAGCAGTCCTAGCGGGAGCAACGAGCAGTACTTC.

This chain uses TRBV7-2 with TRBJ2-2; no reliable D call. CDR3 length: 13 residues. Trimming cost V 4 bases and J 6 bases, with 9 bases left between them. Germline CDR1 reads SGHTA; CDR2 reads FQGNSA. CDR3 in amino acids: CASSSLEAGELFF. In DNA, the CDR3 is TGTGCCAGCAGCTCCTTAGAAGCCGGGGAGCTGTTTTTT.

V is TRBV9 and J is TRBJ1-3, with TRBD1 identical over 7 bases. With V trimmed by 4 bases and J by 2 bases, 9 bases remained unmatched. Germline assignment: CDR1 SGDLS and CDR2 YYNGEE. The CDR3 consists of 16 residues. The CDR3 bases are TGTGCCAGCAGCTTAACGACAGGGTATACTGGAAACACCATATATTTT. Its protein product is CASSLTTGYTGNTIYF.

DNA of the CDR3: TGTGCCAGTAGTCGGTCGCTGACAGGGAGAGCAGTCGATTCACCCCTCCACTTT. Translation gives CASSRSLTGRAVDSPLHF. The chain links TRBV19 to TRBJ1-6, with TRBD1 identical over 7 bases. In germline, CDR1 is LNHDA, CDR2 SQIVND (reference sequence). V shed 5 bases, J shed 8 bases, and the junction held 18 bases outside the gene matches. The CDR3 runs 18 residues.

The chain couples TRBV5-4 to TRBJ2-5, with TRBD2 as a possible D gene (6 bases). The V and J ends lost 7 bases and 4 bases respectively, with 17 bases between them. The CDR3 covers 14 residues. The germline CDR1 and CDR2 sequences are SGHNT and YYREEE (reference sequence). The CDR3 spells CASAGTVTRETQYF. CDR3 bases: TGTGCCAGCGCGGGGACCGTTACGCGAGAGACCCAGTACTTC. Full variable domain (rest looked up from reference TRBV5-4 and TRBJ2-5): ETGVTQSPTHLIKTRGQQVTLRCSSQSGHNTVSWYQQALGQGPQFIFQYYREEENGRGNFPPRFSGLQFPNYSSELNVNALELDDSALYLCASAGTVTRETQYFGPGTRLLVL.